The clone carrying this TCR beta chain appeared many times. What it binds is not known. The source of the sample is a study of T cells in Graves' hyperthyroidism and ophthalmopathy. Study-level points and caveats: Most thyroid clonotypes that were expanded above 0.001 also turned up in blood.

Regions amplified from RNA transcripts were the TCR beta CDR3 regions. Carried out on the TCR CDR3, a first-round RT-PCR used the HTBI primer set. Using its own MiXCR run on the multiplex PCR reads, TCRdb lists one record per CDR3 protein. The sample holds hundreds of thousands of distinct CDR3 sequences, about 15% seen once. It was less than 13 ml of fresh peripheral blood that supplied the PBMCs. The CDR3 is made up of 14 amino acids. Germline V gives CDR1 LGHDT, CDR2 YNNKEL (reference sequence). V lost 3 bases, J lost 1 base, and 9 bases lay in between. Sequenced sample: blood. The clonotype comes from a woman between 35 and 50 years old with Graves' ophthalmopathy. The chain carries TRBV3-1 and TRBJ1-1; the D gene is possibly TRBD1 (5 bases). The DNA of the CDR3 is TGTGCCAGCAGCCATAGGGGACGGAACACTGAAGCTTTCTTT. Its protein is CASSHRGRNTEAFF.